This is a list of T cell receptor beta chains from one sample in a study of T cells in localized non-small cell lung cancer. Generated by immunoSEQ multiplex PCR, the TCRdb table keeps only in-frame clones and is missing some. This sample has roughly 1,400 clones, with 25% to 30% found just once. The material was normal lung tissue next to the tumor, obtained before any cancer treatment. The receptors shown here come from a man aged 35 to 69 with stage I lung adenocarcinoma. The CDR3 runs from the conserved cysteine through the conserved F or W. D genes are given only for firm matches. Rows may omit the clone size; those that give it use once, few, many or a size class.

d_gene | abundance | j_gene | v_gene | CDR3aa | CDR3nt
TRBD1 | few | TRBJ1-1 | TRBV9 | CASSGLGQGGTEAFF | TGTGCCAGCAGTGGCCTCGGACAGGGAGGCACTGAAGCTTTCTTT
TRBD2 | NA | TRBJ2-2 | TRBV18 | CASSPPSGGTNTGELFF | TGTGCCAGCTCACCACCGAGCGGGGGAACGAACACCGGGGAGCTGTTTTTT
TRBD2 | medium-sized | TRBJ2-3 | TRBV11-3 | CASSQREGRGDTQYF | TGTGCCAGCAGCCAGCGGGAGGGCCGTGGAGATACGCAGTATTTT
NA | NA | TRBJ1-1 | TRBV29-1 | CSVAGTSGGIEAFF | TGCAGCGTTGCCGGGACATCAGGTGGGATTGAAGCTTTCTTT
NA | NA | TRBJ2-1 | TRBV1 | CASSQETRTEWRDEQFF | TGCGCCAGCAGCCAAGAAACCAGGACTGAGTGGCGGGATGAGCAGTTCTTC
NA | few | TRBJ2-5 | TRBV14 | CASSQESRLGETQYF | TGTGCCAGCAGCCAAGAATCTAGATTAGGAGAGACCCAGTACTTC
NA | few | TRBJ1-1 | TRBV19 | CASTLGRGNTEAFF | TGTGCCAGTACGCTGGGTCGGGGGAACACTGAAGCTTTCTTT
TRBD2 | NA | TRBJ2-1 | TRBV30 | CAWSATGGPGLRQFF | TGTGCCTGGAGCGCCACCGGGGGACCGGGACTACGACAGTTCTTC
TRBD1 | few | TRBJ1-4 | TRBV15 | CATSRPGQVVELFF | TGTGCCACCAGCAGACCGGGACAGGTAGTGGAACTGTTTTTT
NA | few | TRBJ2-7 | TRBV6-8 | CASSAGGGYEQYF | TGTGCCAGCAGTGCAGGCGGAGGCTACGAGCAGTACTTC
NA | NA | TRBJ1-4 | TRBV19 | CATLQGVSEKLFF | TGTGCCACTCTCCAAGGGGTAAGTGAAAAACTGTTTTTT
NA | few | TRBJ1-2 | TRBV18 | CASSPPSQAGGYTF | TGTGCCAGCTCACCACCGAGCCAGGCGGGCGGCTACACCTTC
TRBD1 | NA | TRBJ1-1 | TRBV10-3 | CAISAGTGGTTEAFF | TGTGCCATCAGTGCAGGGACAGGGGGTACCACTGAAGCTTTCTTT
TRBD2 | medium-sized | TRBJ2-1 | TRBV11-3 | CASSLETAGAYNEQFF | TGTGCCAGCAGCTTAGAGACGGCGGGAGCCTACAATGAGCAGTTCTTC
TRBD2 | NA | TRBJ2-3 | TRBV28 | CASSLMTSTNTDTQYF | TGTGCCAGCAGTTTAATGACTAGCACCAACACAGATACGCAGTATTTT
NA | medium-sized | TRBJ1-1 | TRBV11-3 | CASSSTGMNTEAFF | TGTGCCAGCAGCTCGACAGGAATGAACACTGAAGCTTTCTTT
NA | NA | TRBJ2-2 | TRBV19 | CASTLDTATGELFF | TGTGCCAGTACCCTGGACACCGCCACCGGGGAGCTGTTTTTT
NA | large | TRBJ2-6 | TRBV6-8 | CASRTNVGRLSGANVLTF | TGTGCCAGCAGGACTAACGTGGGACGCCTCTCTGGGGCCAACGTCCTGACTTTC
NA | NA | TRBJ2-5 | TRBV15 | CATSRRGAEEETQYF | TGTGCCACCAGCAGGCGGGGAGCGGAGGAAGAGACCCAGTACTTC
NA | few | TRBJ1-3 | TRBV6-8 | CASSALWTVRSGNTIYF | TGTGCCAGCAGTGCTCTATGGACGGTTCGCTCTGGAAACACCATATATTTT
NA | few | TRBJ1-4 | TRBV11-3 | CASLDSYATNEKLFF | TGTGCCAGCCTAGACAGCTATGCAACTAATGAAAAACTGTTTTTT
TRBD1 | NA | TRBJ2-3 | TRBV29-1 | CSVAQGDPTDTQYF | TGCAGCGTTGCCCAGGGGGACCCCACAGATACGCAGTATTTT
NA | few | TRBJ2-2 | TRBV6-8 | CASSYSKGRELFF | TGTGCCAGCAGTTATTCGAAGGGGAGGGAGCTGTTTTTT
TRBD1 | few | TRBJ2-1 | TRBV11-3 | CASSLAGGMSREQFF | TGTGCCAGCAGCTTGGCAGGGGGCATGTCTCGTGAGCAGTTCTTC
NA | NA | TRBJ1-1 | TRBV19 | CASSMGGGTEAFF | TGTGCCAGTAGTATGGGGGGAGGGACTGAAGCTTTCTTT
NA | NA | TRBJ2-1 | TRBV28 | CASSLLPGSTYNEQFF | TGTGCCAGCAGTTTACTCCCCGGGTCTACCTACAATGAGCAGTTCTTC
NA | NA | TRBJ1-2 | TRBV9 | CASSPGTRGHYGYTF | TGTGCCAGCAGCCCAGGGACTAGGGGCCACTATGGCTACACCTTC
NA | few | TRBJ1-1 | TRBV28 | CASSLLGGGNTEAFF | TGTGCCAGCAGTTTATTGGGAGGGGGTAACACTGAAGCTTTCTTT
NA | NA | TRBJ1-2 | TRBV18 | CASSRDTRAHGYTF | TGTGCCAGCTCACGAGATACGCGGGCCCATGGCTACACCTTC
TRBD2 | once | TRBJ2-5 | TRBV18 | CASSPWTSQGQETQYF | TGTGCCAGCTCACCGTGGACTAGCCAAGGTCAAGAGACCCAGTACTTC
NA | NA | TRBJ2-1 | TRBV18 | CASSPKRTYNEQFF | TGTGCCAGCTCACCAAAGCGGACATACAATGAGCAGTTCTTC
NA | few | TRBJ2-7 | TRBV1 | CARIQGGRAYEQYF | TGCGCCAGAATCCAAGGGGGGAGGGCCTACGAGCAGTACTTC
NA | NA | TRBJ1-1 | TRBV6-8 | CASSYFGLGQGKTEAFF | TGTGCCAGCAGTTACTTCGGTCTTGGGCAGGGGAAAACTGAAGCTTTCTTT